This entry describes one TCR beta chain. The CDR3 has 16 residues. V dropped 5 bases and J dropped 1 base, with 17 bases sitting between them. In germline, CDR1 is MNHNY, CDR2 SVGAGI (reference sequence). These data originate in a study of blood T cells in healthy people across ages. A second PCR, run for about 7 to 12 cycles, used a sample-barcoded 5' primer plus a J-beta primer mix. TCRdb ran MiXCR on the 5' RACE reads and lists one entry per CDR3 protein. The sample yields roughly 640,000 distinct CDR3 sequences, approximately 30% seen once. This clonotype was sampled from a woman older than 75 in good health. The genes are TRBV6-6 and TRBJ1-2, with D possibly matching TRBD1 (5 bases). The sample was blood. In DNA, the CDR3 is TGTGCCAGCAGTCACGGGCTAGGCAGGGTTAACTATGGCTACACCTTC. Its protein is CASSHGLGRVNYGYTF.